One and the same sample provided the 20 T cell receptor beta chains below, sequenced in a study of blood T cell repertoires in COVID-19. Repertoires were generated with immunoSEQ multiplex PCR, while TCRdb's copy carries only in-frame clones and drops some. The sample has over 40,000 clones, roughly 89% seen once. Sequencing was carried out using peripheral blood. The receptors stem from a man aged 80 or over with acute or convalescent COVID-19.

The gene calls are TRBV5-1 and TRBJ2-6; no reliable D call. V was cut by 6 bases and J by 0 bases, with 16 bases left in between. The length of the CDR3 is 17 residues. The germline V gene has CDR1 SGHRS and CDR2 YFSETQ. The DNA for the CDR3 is TGCGCCAGCACCATTTTCATCGGGTTCTCTGGGGCCAACGTCCTGACTTTC. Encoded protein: CASTIFIGFSGANVLTF.

The chain's CDR3 is CASSLEAGVYNEQFF. DNA of the CDR3: TGTGCCAGCAGCTTAGAGGCGGGGGTGTACAATGAGCAGTTCTTC. The gene calls are TRBV7-9 and TRBJ2-1; 7 bases are a match to TRBD2. The CDR3 consists of 15 residues. With V trimmed by 1 base and J by 4 bases, 4 bases remained unmatched. Germline V lookup: CDR1 SEHNR, CDR2 FQNEAQ (reference sequence).

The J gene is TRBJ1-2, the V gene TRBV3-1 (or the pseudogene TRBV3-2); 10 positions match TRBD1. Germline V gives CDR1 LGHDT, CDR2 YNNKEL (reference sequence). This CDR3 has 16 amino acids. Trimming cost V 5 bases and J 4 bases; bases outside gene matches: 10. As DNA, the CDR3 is TGTGCCAGCAGCTCCCGACAGGGGGCCGCCGGCTATGGCTACACCTTC. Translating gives CASSSRQGAAGYGYTF.

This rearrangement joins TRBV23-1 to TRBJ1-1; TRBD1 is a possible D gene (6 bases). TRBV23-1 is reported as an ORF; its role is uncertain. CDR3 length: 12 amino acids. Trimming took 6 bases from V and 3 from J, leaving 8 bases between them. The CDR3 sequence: CASSRTDTEAFF. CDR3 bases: TGCGCCAGCAGCCGGACAGACACTGAAGCTTTCTTT.

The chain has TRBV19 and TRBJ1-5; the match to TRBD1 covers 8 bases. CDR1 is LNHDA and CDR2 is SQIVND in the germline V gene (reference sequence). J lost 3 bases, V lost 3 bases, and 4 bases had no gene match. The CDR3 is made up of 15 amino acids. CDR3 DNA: TGTGCCAGTAGTATCCGGACAGGGCCCAATCAGCCCCAGCATTTT. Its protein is CASSIRTGPNQPQHF.

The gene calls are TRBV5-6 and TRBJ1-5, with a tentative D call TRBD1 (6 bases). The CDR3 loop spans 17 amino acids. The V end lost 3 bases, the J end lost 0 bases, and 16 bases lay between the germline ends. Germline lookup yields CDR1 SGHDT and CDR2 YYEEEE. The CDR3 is CASSSLGGADSNQPQHF. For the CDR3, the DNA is TGTGCCAGCAGCTCTCTGGGGGGGGCTGATAGCAATCAGCCCCAGCATTTT.

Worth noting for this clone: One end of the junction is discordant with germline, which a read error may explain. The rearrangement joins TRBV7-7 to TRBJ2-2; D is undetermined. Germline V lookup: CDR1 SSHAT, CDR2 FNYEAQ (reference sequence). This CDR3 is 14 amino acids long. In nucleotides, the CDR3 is TGTGCTAGCAGCTTAAGGCGGAGCACCGGGGAGCTGTTTTTT. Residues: CASSLRRSTGELFF.

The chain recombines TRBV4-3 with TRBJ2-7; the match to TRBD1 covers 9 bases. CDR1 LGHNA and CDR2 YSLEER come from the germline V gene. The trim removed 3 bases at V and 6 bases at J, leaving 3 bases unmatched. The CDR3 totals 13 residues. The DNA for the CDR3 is TGCGCCAGCAGCCAGAGACAGGGGGGCGAGCAGTACTTC. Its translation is CASSQRQGGEQYF.

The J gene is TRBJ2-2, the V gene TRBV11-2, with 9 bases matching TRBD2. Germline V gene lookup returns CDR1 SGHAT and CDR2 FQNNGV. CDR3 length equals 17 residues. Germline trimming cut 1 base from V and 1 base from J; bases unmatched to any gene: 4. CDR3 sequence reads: CASSLALRGGNTGELFF. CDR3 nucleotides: TGTGCCAGCAGCTTAGCACTGCGGGGGGGGAACACCGGGGAGCTGTTTTTT.

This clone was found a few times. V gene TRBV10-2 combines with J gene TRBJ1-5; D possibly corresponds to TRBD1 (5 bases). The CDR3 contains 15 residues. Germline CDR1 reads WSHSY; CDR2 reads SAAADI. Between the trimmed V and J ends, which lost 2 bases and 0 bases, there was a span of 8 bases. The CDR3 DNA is TGCGCCAGCAGTGAGGGGGGGTATAGCAATCAGCCCCAGCATTTT. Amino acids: CASSEGGYSNQPQHF.

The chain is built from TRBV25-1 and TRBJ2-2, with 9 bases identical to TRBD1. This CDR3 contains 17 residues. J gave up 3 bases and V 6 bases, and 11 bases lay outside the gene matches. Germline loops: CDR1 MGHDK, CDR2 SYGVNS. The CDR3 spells CASSARRGQGYTGELFF. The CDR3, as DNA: TGTGCCAGCAGCGCCCGAAGGGGACAGGGATACACCGGGGAGCTGTTTTTT. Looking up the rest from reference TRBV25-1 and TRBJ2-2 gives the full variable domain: EADIYQTPRYLVIGTGKKITLECSQTMGHDKMYWYQQDPGMELHLIHYSYGVNSTEKGDLSSESTVSRIRTEHFPLTLESARPSHTSQYLCASSARRGQGYTGELFFGEGSRLTVL.

CDR3 sequence reads: CASSTPGTGMAEAFF. Written as DNA, the CDR3 is TGTGCCAGTAGTACCCCCGGGACAGGGATGGCTGAAGCTTTCTTT. The gene calls are TRBV19 and TRBJ1-1; TRBD1 matches 9 bases. The CDR3 consists of 15 residues. After removal of 4 bases from V and 6 bases from J, the junction contained 9 bases not matched to a gene. Per the germline V gene, CDR1 is LNHDA and CDR2 is SQIVND (reference sequence).

The CDR3 DNA follows: TGTGCCAGCAGCTTTAGCGGGGAGAACAATGAGCAGTTCTTC. Encoded protein: CASSFSGENNEQFF. This chain uses TRBV7-9 with TRBJ2-1; 8 bases are a match to TRBD2. Germline V CDR1 and CDR2: SEHNR, FQNEAQ (reference sequence). V shed 3 bases and J 5 bases; nucleotides not matched to a gene: 3. The CDR3 contains 14 residues.

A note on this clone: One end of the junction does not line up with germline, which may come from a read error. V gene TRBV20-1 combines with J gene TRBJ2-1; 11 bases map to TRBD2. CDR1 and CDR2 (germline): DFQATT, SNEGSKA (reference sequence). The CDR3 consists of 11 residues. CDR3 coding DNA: TGCAGTGCTGGAGGCACTAGCGGGGGTCTCTTC. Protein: CSAGGTSGGLF.

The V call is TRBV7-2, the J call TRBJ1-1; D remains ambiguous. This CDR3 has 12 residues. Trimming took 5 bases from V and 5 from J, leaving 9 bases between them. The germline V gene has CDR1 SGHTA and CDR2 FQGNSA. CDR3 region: CASSPGGTEAFF. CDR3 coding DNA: TGTGCCAGCAGCCCCGGCGGGACTGAAGCTTTCTTT.

The CDR3 here is CPRRQRGRAGTGGAEAFF. The CDR3 DNA reads TGCCCCCGCCGCCAACGGGGGAGGGCCGGGACCGGGGGCGCTGAAGCTTTCTTT. V is TRBV4-3 and J is TRBJ1-1; D is possibly TRBD1 (6 bases). The CDR3 extends over 18 amino acids. CDR1 and CDR2 (germline): LGHNA, YSLEER.

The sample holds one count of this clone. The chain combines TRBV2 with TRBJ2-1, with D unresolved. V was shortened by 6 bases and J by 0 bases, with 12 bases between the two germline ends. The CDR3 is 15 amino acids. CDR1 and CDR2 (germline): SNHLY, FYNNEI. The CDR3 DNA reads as TGTGCCAGCAGCGAAATCCCCCGCTCCTACAATGAGCAGTTCTTC. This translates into CASSEIPRSYNEQFF.

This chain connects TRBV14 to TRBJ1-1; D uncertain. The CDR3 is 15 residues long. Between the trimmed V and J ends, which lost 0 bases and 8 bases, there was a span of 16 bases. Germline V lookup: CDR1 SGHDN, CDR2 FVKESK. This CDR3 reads CASSQDNTAAVEAFF. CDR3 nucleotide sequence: TGTGCCAGCAGCCAAGATAACACGGCGGCAGTCGAAGCTTTCTTT.

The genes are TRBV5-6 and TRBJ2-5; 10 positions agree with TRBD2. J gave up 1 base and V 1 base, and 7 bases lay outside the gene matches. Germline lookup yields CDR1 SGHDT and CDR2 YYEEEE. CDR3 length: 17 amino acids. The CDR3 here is CASSLPGTSVGQETQYF. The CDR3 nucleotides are TGTGCCAGCAGCTTGCCCGGGACTAGCGTAGGCCAAGAGACCCAGTACTTC.

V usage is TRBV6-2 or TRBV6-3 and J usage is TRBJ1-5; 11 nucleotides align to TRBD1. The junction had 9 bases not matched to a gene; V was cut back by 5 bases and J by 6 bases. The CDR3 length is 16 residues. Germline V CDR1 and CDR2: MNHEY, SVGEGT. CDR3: CASSIPGQGASQPQHF. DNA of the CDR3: TGTGCCAGCAGTATTCCCGGACAGGGGGCCAGTCAGCCCCAGCATTTT.